Following are 19 T cell receptor beta chains from one sample sequenced in a study of blood T cell repertoires in COVID-19. Profiled with immunoSEQ multiplex PCR; TCRdb holds only in-frame clones, not every one. The sample records 200,000 or so clones, approximately 79% being singletons. The sequencing sample was made of peripheral blood. These receptors were collected from a human donor in a cohort sampled during active COVID-19.

This clone was recorded once. Written as DNA, the CDR3 is TGCGCCAGCAGCTTGCCAGCGGGAGACACCGGGGAGCTGTTTTTT. Amino acids: CASSLPAGDTGELFF. The gene calls are TRBV5-1 and TRBJ2-2, with TRBD2 matching over 8 bases. This CDR3 comprises 15 residues. V trimming: 1 base; J trimming: 3 bases; junction bases outside the gene matches: 2. CDR1 and CDR2 (germline): SGHRS, YFSETQ.

This clone has only one observation. This chain links TRBV7-2 with TRBJ1-4; no firm D call. The germline CDR1 and CDR2 sequences are SGHTA and FQGNSA. There are 14 residues in the CDR3. Between the trimmed V and J ends, which lost 0 bases and 11 bases, there was a span of 13 bases. CDR3 sequence: CASSLAPAREKLFF. CDR3 DNA: TGTGCCAGCAGCTTAGCCCCCGCCCGGGAGAAACTGTTTTTT.

This clone has just one count. CDR3 protein: CASVSGTGTKNIQYF. Here the CDR3 DNA reads TGTGCCAGCGTATCCGGGACAGGGACCAAAAACATTCAGTACTTC. The rearrangement joins TRBV11-2 to TRBJ2-4; 9 bases are a match to TRBD1. CDR3 length: 15 amino acids. Germline lookup yields CDR1 SGHAT and CDR2 FQNNGV. The V gene end was trimmed by 8 bases and the J gene end by 2 bases; junction bases not matched to a gene: 7.

In this sample, this clone turned up a few times. The rearrangement joins TRBV28 to TRBJ1-1; TRBD1 aligns across 9 bases. Germline V gene lookup returns CDR1 MDHEN and CDR2 SYDVKM. The CDR3 is made up of 15 amino acids. J gave up 1 base and V 2 bases, and 2 bases lay outside the gene matches. In DNA form, the CDR3 reads TGTGCCAGCAGTTTAACAGGGGGCCAGAACACTGAAGCTTTCTTT. Translating gives CASSLTGGQNTEAFF.

The chain links TRBV2 to TRBJ1-5, with D perhaps TRBD1 (6 bases). Germline assignment: CDR1 SNHLY and CDR2 FYNNEI. Trimming left V 6 bases short and J 0 bases short, with 12 bases between. This CDR3 is 15 amino acids long. The DNA of the CDR3 is TGTGCCAGCAGGGAGGACAGTTATAGCAATCAGCCCCAGCATTTT. Protein sequence: CASREDSYSNQPQHF.

The V call is TRBV9, the J call TRBJ2-5, with TRBD1 matching 9 bases. The CDR3 totals 14 residues. The V gene end was trimmed by 0 bases and the J gene end by 5 bases; junction bases not matched to a gene: 2. CDR1 is SGDLS and CDR2 is YYNGEE in the germline V gene. CDR3 nucleotides: TGTGCCAGCAGCGTAGGGACAGGGGTGGAGACCCAGTACTTC. Translated: CASSVGTGVETQYF.

This clone was observed once. The chain recombines TRBV7-9 with TRBJ1-4; D not certain. In germline, CDR1 is SEHNR, CDR2 FQNEAQ (reference sequence). The CDR3 has 17 amino acids. Trimming took off 1 base at V and 0 bases at J, with 12 bases between the two ends. The CDR3 region has the DNA TGTGCCAGCAGCTTAGGCGGCAGTTATGCAACTAATGAAAAACTGTTTTTT. Translating it yields CASSLGGSYATNEKLFF.

The chain couples TRBV28 to TRBJ1-1, with 7 bases aligning to TRBD1. CDR3 length: 15 amino acids. The junction had 9 bases not matched to a gene; V was cut back by 3 bases and J by 5 bases. From germline, CDR1 is MDHEN and CDR2 SYDVKM. Here the CDR3 reads CASSFQRQGGTEAFF. The CDR3 DNA reads TGTGCCAGCAGTTTTCAAAGGCAGGGGGGAACTGAAGCTTTCTTT.

The V call is TRBV11-2, the J call TRBJ1-1; no clear D. V lost 0 bases and J lost 4, with 12 bases in between. This CDR3 spans 15 amino acids. Per germline, CDR1 SGHAT and CDR2 FQNNGV. DNA of the CDR3: TGTGCCAGCAGCTTAGAGGGGAGGCGGGGCACTGAAGCTTTCTTT. As protein: CASSLEGRRGTEAFF. The entire variable domain, with the rest obtained from reference TRBV11-2 and TRBJ1-1, is as follows: EAGVAQSPRYKIIEKRQSVAFWCNPISGHATLYWYQQILGQGPKLLIQFQNNGVVDDSQLPKDRFSAERLKGVDSTLKIQPAKLEDSAVYLCASSLEGRRGTEAFFGQGTRLTVV.

The gene calls are TRBV18 and TRBJ2-3; D possibly corresponds to TRBD2 (5 bases). Germline V CDR1 and CDR2: KGHSH, LQKENI. The CDR3 is 14 residues long. Trimming stripped 3 bases from V and 3 bases from J, with 10 bases between. The CDR3: CASSPLTRTDTQYF. DNA for the CDR3: TGTGCCAGCTCACCCCTCACTAGGACAGATACGCAGTATTTT.

This chain connects TRBV5-5 to TRBJ2-5; TRBD2 is a possible D gene (6 bases). This CDR3 has 14 residues. Germline CDR1 SGHKS, CDR2 YYEKEE (reference sequence). The V end lost 4 bases, the J end lost 2 bases, and 12 bases lay between the germline ends. CDR3: CASSVASAQETQYF. In DNA form, the CDR3 reads TGTGCCAGCAGCGTCGCTAGCGCGCAAGAGACCCAGTACTTC.

This clone showed up just once. V gene TRBV5-6 combines with J gene TRBJ1-1; weak D call: TRBD1 (5 bases). The V gene's germline CDR1 is SGHDT and CDR2 YYEEEE. The CDR3 consists of 14 residues. Trimming removed 10 bases at V and 0 bases at J, with 16 bases between. This CDR3 reads CAPIPGHLNTEAFF. The CDR3 region has the DNA TGTGCCCCTATACCAGGACACTTGAACACTGAAGCTTTCTTT.

The rearrangement joins TRBV4-1 to TRBJ1-3; TRBD1 matches 7 bases. The CDR3 totals 17 residues. Trimming cost V 0 bases and J 2 bases; bases outside gene matches: 7. Per the germline V gene, CDR1 is MGHRA and CDR2 is YSYEKL. This CDR3 reads CASSQDRNRGPGNTIYF. CDR3 nucleotide sequence: TGCGCCAGCAGCCAAGATCGGAACAGGGGACCTGGAAACACCATATATTTT.

This clone was observed a single time. The chain carries TRBV4-2 and TRBJ2-7, with 10 bases identical to TRBD2. With V trimmed by 1 base and J by 0 bases, 9 bases remained unmatched. The germline CDR1 and CDR2 sequences are LGHNA and YNFKEQ. The CDR3 is made up of 18 amino acids. The CDR3 loop reads CASSQAWLAGVSSYEQYF. The CDR3 bases are TGTGCCAGCAGCCAAGCCTGGCTAGCGGGAGTATCCTCCTACGAGCAGTACTTC.

The J gene is TRBJ2-5, the V gene TRBV6-5; 11 bases align to TRBD2. The CDR3 loop spans 14 amino acids. Germline-derived CDR1 and CDR2 are MNHEY and SVGAGI. J gave up 7 bases and V 6 bases, and 7 bases lay outside the gene matches. The CDR3 spells CASSLAGGLPTQYF. The CDR3 DNA is TGTGCCAGCAGCCTAGCGGGAGGCCTTCCGACCCAGTACTTC.

The chain joins TRBV27 to TRBJ2-7, with D possibly matching TRBD2 (6 bases). Trimming stripped 5 bases from V and 4 bases from J, with 15 bases between. The CDR3 covers 14 residues. Germline V lookup: CDR1 MNHEY, CDR2 SMNVEV (reference sequence). This CDR3 is CASSGGLRIYEQYF. CDR3 nucleotides: TGTGCCAGCAGTGGTGGACTACGAATATACGAGCAGTACTTC.

The chain employs TRBV7-2 and TRBJ1-4, with TRBD1 matching 8 bases. The CDR3 spans 14 residues. Germline V gene data show CDR1 as SGHTA and CDR2 as FQGNSA. With 4 bases clipped from V and 5 bases from J, the junction kept 3 bases outside the gene matches. CDR3 protein: CASSYTGGNEKLFF. In DNA form, the CDR3 reads TGTGCCAGCAGCTATACAGGGGGGAATGAAAAACTGTTTTTT.

The gene calls are TRBV7-9 and TRBJ1-1, with no clear D. This CDR3 spans 15 amino acids. The germline V gene has CDR1 SEHNR and CDR2 FQNEAQ (reference sequence). Trimming left V 2 bases short and J 2 bases short, with 12 bases between. CDR3 DNA: TGTGCCAGCAGCTTAAACCTCGGAGTAAACACTGAAGCTTTCTTT. Translating it yields CASSLNLGVNTEAFF.

This clone occurred a few times. This sample includes further DNA sequences coding for the same CDR3. The chain links TRBV27 to TRBJ1-5, with D possibly matching TRBD1 (5 bases). Germline-derived CDR1 and CDR2 are MNHEY and SMNVEV (reference sequence). This CDR3 is 15 amino acids long. Trimming took off 2 bases at V and 0 bases at J, with 8 bases between the two ends. CDR3 protein: CASSLRGYSNQPQHF. For the CDR3, the DNA is TGTGCCAGCAGTTTAAGGGGATATAGCAATCAGCCCCAGCATTTT.